The next 9 T cell receptor beta chains were all read from a single sample in a study of identical twins. TCRdb re-called the 5' RACE reads with MiXCR, one entry per CDR3 protein. The sample has approximately 690,000 distinct CDR3 sequences, roughly 6% seen once; the top ten hold 1.5% to 2%. The sample comprised naive T cells sorted from blood. The receptors were sampled from a man younger than 35 in good health.

The table lists this clonotype with many counts. This chain uses TRBV30 with TRBJ1-5, with D possibly matching TRBD1 (5 bases). Germline V gene sequence: CDR1 GTSNPN, CDR2 SVGIG (reference sequence). Deletions cut 0 bases from V and 3 bases from J, with 9 bases between. The CDR3 consists of 14 residues. This CDR3 reads CAWSVTGYNQPQHF. The DNA for the CDR3 is TGTGCCTGGAGTGTCACAGGCTACAATCAGCCCCAGCATTTT.

This clonotype has a count of ten or more. This rearrangement joins TRBV12-3 or TRBV12-4 to TRBJ2-1; D ambiguous. Trimming cost V 2 bases and J 5 bases, with 10 bases left between them. The CDR3 spans 14 residues. The CDR3 protein is CASSLTAGNNEQFF. The CDR3 coding sequence is TGTGCCAGCAGTTTAACGGCAGGCAACAATGAGCAGTTCTTC.

This chain links TRBV15 with TRBJ2-3, with 10 bases aligning to TRBD1. J gave up 2 bases and V 8 bases, and 4 bases lay outside the gene matches. Germline V lookup: CDR1 LNHNV, CDR2 YYDKDF (reference sequence). This CDR3 is 14 amino acids long. This CDR3 reads CATAGQGVTDTQYF. The CDR3, as DNA: TGTGCCACCGCTGGACAGGGGGTCACAGATACGCAGTATTTT.

There are many counts of this clonotype. This chain connects TRBV7-2 to TRBJ2-1; D possibly corresponds to TRBD2 (6 bases). Germline assignment: CDR1 SGHTA and CDR2 FQGNSA. Trimming took 1 base from V and 6 from J, leaving 13 bases between them. The CDR3 extends over 15 amino acids. This CDR3 reads CASSLGGVALNEQFF. The CDR3 DNA reads TGTGCCAGCAGCTTAGGGGGGGTAGCGCTCAATGAGCAGTTCTTC.

This clonotype turned up a few times. This chain joins TRBV9 and TRBJ2-2; D not certain. The CDR3 loop spans 15 amino acids. The germline gives CDR1 SGDLS, CDR2 YYNGEE. The V end lost 0 bases, the J end lost 1 base, and 7 bases lay between the germline ends. In DNA, the CDR3 is TGTGCCAGCAGCGTAGGCGGCGGGAACACCGGGGAGCTGTTTTTT. Its translation: CASSVGGGNTGELFF.

This clonotype was observed many times. The chain recombines TRBV20-1 with TRBJ2-4; tentative D call: TRBD1 (5 bases). Between the trimmed V and J ends, which lost 6 bases and 0 bases, there was a span of 15 bases. CDR3 length: 15 amino acids. The germline CDR1 and CDR2 sequences are DFQATT and SNEGSKA (reference sequence). CDR3 loop: CSAGVEVLAKNIQYF. Written as DNA, the CDR3 is TGCAGTGCAGGGGTTGAGGTTCTAGCCAAAAACATTCAGTACTTC.

This clonotype was counted at least ten times. V and J are TRBV27 and TRBJ2-1; possibly TRBD2 for D (6 bases). This CDR3 has 13 residues. V was pared by 7 bases and J by 6 bases, with 13 bases between. Germline V gene data show CDR1 as MNHEY and CDR2 as SMNVEV (reference sequence). The DNA of the CDR3 is TGTGCCAGCATGGGGGAGGCACCCAATGAGCAGTTCTTC. Its translation: CASMGEAPNEQFF.

This clonotype was observed at least ten times. The rearrangement joins TRBV4-3 to TRBJ2-7; TRBD2 aligns across 10 bases. The CDR3 consists of 17 residues. Germline assignment: CDR1 LGHNA and CDR2 YSLEER. The junction had 11 bases not matched to a gene; V was cut back by 3 bases and J by 3 bases. CDR3 amino acids: CASSQKFRLAGDYEQYF. CDR3 coding DNA: TGCGCCAGCAGCCAGAAATTCCGGCTAGCGGGAGACTACGAGCAGTACTTC.

This clonotype has a count of ten or more. The chain links TRBV5-1 to TRBJ2-2; D remains ambiguous. Germline lookup yields CDR1 SGHRS and CDR2 YFSETQ. Trimming pared 0 bases from V and 0 bases from J, leaving 9 bases between. This CDR3 is 16 amino acids long. In nucleotides, the CDR3 is TGCGCCAGCAGCTTGGCCCCTACGGCGAACACCGGGGAGCTGTTTTTT. Its protein product is CASSLAPTANTGELFF.